Listed below are T cell receptor beta chains from one sample, sequenced in a study of T-cell reconstitution after alpha-beta-depleted transplantation in children. TCRdb re-analysed the PCR reads in MiXCR, keeping a single row per CDR3 protein. Counted here are approximately 70,000 distinct CDR3 sequences, 4.9% occurring once; the ten biggest clones make up approximately 20%. The source material was PBMCs, mostly from graft donor cells, sampled 180 days after TCRalphabeta/CD19-depleted stem cell transplant. All receptors derive from a boy in the first two years of life who had a stem cell transplant for acute myeloid leukemia, so the T cells may come from the graft donor. Each CDR3 is given with its conserved first and last residue. The order of the fields is D gene, clone size, J gene, CDR3 length, V gene, CDR3 DNA, CDR3 protein. A D gene is named only where the DNA matches it firmly. Size values are once, few and many counts, or a class for expanded clones, and some rows have none.

>NA|many|TRBJ2-2|14|TRBV12-3/TRBV12-4
TGTGCCAGCAGTTTAAGTATGAGGACCGGGGAGCTGTTTTTT
CASSLSMRTGELFF
>NA|many|TRBJ1-2|14|TRBV7-9
TGTGCCAGCAGCCCGTGGGTAGGGCCCATCACTTGCACCTTC
CASSPWVGPITCTF
>TRBD2|many|TRBJ2-3|15|TRBV24-1
TGTGCCACCAGTGATTCAGCGGGGGGGCCAGATACGCAGTATTTT
CATSDSAGGPDTQYF
>TRBD2|many|TRBJ2-1|13|TRBV20-1
TGCAGTGCTAGCCCAGCGGGGCTAAATGAGCAGTTCTTC
CSASPAGLNEQFF
>NA|many|TRBJ2-7|12|TRBV30
TGTGCCTGGACGGGACAAGCCTACGAGCAGTACTTC
CAWTGQAYEQYF
>NA|many|TRBJ2-5|13|TRBV12-3/TRBV12-4
TGTGCCAGCAGTTTCTGGGGAGGCGAGACCCAGTACTTC
CASSFWGGETQYF
>TRBD1|many|TRBJ2-5|16|TRBV12-3/TRBV12-4
TGTGCCAGCAGTCCATTGGACAGGGGAGATTTGGAGACCCAGTACTTC
CASSPLDRGDLETQYF
>NA|many|TRBJ2-2|13|TRBV25-1
TGTGCCAGCAGTGTTGCGGGCACCGGGGAGCTGTTTTTT
CASSVAGTGELFF
>NA|many|TRBJ2-3|15|TRBV3-1
TGTGCCAGCAGCGTGGACGTCACCCGCACAGATACGCAGTATTTT
CASSVDVTRTDTQYF
>NA|many|TRBJ1-1|13|TRBV5-1
TGCGCCAGCAGTAAGGGGGGCAACACTGAAGCTTTCTTT
CASSKGGNTEAFF
>NA|many|TRBJ2-5|15|TRBV5-1
TGCGCCAGCAGGTTTGGAGGGGTCAGCAGGAAGACCCAGTACTTC
CASRFGGVSRKTQYF
>NA|many|TRBJ2-1|16|TRBV7-9
TGTGCCAGCAGCCGCCGGGGGCAGGGCTCCTACAATGAGCAGTTCTTC
CASSRRGQGSYNEQFF
>TRBD2|many|TRBJ2-1|17|TRBV7-6
TGTGCCAGCAGCTTATTTCAGACTAGCGGGGGTTACAATGAGCAGTTCTTC
CASSLFQTSGGYNEQFF
>NA|many|TRBJ1-1|13|TRBV29-1
TGCAGCGTCGGGACTCCGGAGGACACTGAAGCTTTCTTT
CSVGTPEDTEAFF
>NA|many|TRBJ1-4|15|TRBV12-3/TRBV12-4
TGTGCCAGCAGTTTAATGTCACGGATGAATGAAAAACTGTTTTTT
CASSLMSRMNEKLFF
>NA|many|TRBJ2-2|17|TRBV12-3/TRBV12-4
TGTGCCAGCAGTCCCGGTGGGGGGGGACAGGTCTACGGGGAGCTGTTTTTT
CASSPGGGGQVYGELFF
>NA|many|TRBJ2-5|13|TRBV5-1
TGCGCCAGCAGCTTGGTGACAGGAGAGACCCAGTACTTC
CASSLVTGETQYF
>NA|many|TRBJ2-5|14|TRBV5-5
TGTGCCAGCAGCGGGTGGGGGATCCAGGAGACCCAGTACTTC
CASSGWGIQETQYF
>NA|many|TRBJ2-5|18|TRBV5-1
TGCGCCAGCAGCTCCCACCTCATGACTCGACAGATCCAAGAGACCCAGTACTTC
CASSSHLMTRQIQETQYF
>NA|many|TRBJ2-1|10|TRBV2
TGTGCCAGCAGTACGTATGAGCAGTTCTTC
CASSTYEQFF
>TRBD1|many|TRBJ1-1|17|TRBV19
TGTGCCAGTAGTATAACGGCTGGACAGGGTCCGAACACTGAAGCTTTCTTT
CASSITAGQGPNTEAFF
>NA|many|TRBJ2-5|14|TRBV12-3/TRBV12-4
TGTGCCAGCACCCTGACAGGATGCCAAGAGACCCAGTACTTC
CASTLTGCQETQYF
>NA|many|TRBJ2-1|15|TRBV5-1
TGCGCCAGCAGCTTAGAGGGTCACTCCTACAATGAGCAGTTCTTC
CASSLEGHSYNEQFF
>NA|many|TRBJ2-2|13|TRBV28
TGTGCCAGCAGTTTGACACTCACCGGGGAGCTGTTTTTT
CASSLTLTGELFF
>TRBD1|many|TRBJ2-6|13|TRBV5-4
TGTGCCAGCAGCGACAGGGCGGCCAACGTCCTGACTTTC
CASSDRAANVLTF
>NA|many|TRBJ1-1|13|TRBV12-3/TRBV12-4
TGTGCCAGCAGTTTTAATCAGGGCTCTGAAGCTTTCTTT
CASSFNQGSEAFF
>TRBD1|many|TRBJ1-1|14|TRBV7-2
TGTGCCAGCAGCTTGACAGGGGTGGGCACTGAAGCTTTCTTT
CASSLTGVGTEAFF
>NA|many|TRBJ2-3|16|TRBV6-5
TGTGCCAGCAGTTATTCACCGGGACAACGAATAAATACGCAGTATTTT
CASSYSPGQRINTQYF
>TRBD1|NA|TRBJ2-7|14|TRBV20-1
TGCAGTGCTAGAGGACAGGGCGAGTTCTACGAGCAGTACTTC
CSARGQGEFYEQYF
>NA|many|TRBJ1-4|16|TRBV7-8
TGTGCCAGCAGCTTAGGCGGGTTTTCCCCTAATGAAAAACTGTTTTTT
CASSLGGFSPNEKLFF
>NA|many|TRBJ2-5|13|TRBV12-3/TRBV12-4
TGTGCCAGCAGTTTAAGGGCCCCAGGGACCCAGTACTTC
CASSLRAPGTQYF
>NA|NA|TRBJ2-7|12|TRBV29-1
TGCAGCGTTGCAGATACTCCCTACGAGCAGTACTTC
CSVADTPYEQYF
>TRBD2|many|TRBJ2-1|15|TRBV28
TGTGCCAGCAGCCCTTCCGGGACTAGGGGGAATGAGCAGTTCTTC
CASSPSGTRGNEQFF
>NA|many|TRBJ2-5|14|TRBV29-1
TGCAGCGTTGAATGGGCTATCACGAGGGAGACCCAGTACTTC
CSVEWAITRETQYF
>NA|many|TRBJ2-4|17|TRBV4-1
TGCGCCAGCAGCCAAAACCATCTCGGGGAGGTTGGGAACATTCAGTACTTC
CASSQNHLGEVGNIQYF
>NA|many|TRBJ1-1|11|TRBV7-9
TGTGCCAGCAGCTCCGGACAGGAAGCTTTCTTT
CASSSGQEAFF
>NA|many|TRBJ1-1|12|TRBV18
TGTGCCAGCTCACTAACAGGGACTGAAGCTTTCTTT
CASSLTGTEAFF
>NA|many|TRBJ2-7|14|TRBV7-2
TGTGCCAGCAGCTTACAGGGGAACTCCTACGAGCAGTACTTC
CASSLQGNSYEQYF
>TRBD1|many|TRBJ1-2|13|TRBV3-1
TGTGCCAGCAGCCGTCGGGACAGTCGCGGCTACACCTTC
CASSRRDSRGYTF
>TRBD1|many|TRBJ1-6|15|TRBV12-3/TRBV12-4
TGTGCCAGCAGTCCCCGGGACAGCAATAATTCACCCCTCCACTTT
CASSPRDSNNSPLHF
>NA|many|TRBJ2-7|13|TRBV5-1
TGCGCCAGCAGCCATACAGGTTTCTACGAGCAGTACTTC
CASSHTGFYEQYF
>NA|many|TRBJ2-3|13|TRBV20-1
TGCAGTGAGGGACGTTCTAGCACAGATACGCAGTATTTT
CSEGRSSTDTQYF
>NA|many|TRBJ2-1|11|TRBV7-9
TGTGCCAGCACCCCCGAATTGGAGCAGTTCTTC
CASTPELEQFF
>NA|many|TRBJ2-1|19|TRBV28
TGTGCCAGCGGTCCTTTAACTGCGTTCTCCCTCAGATGGCACAATGAGCAGTTCTTC
CASGPLTAFSLRWHNEQFF
>TRBD1|many|TRBJ2-4|17|TRBV27
TGTGCCAGCAGTTACCGGGGACAGGGGGGAGCCAAAAACATTCAGTACTTC
CASSYRGQGGAKNIQYF
>NA|many|TRBJ2-2|15|TRBV12-3/TRBV12-4
TGTGCCAGCAGTTGGGGGAGCGGAGACACCGGGGAGCTGTTTTTT
CASSWGSGDTGELFF
>NA|many|TRBJ1-2|14|TRBV18
TGTGCCAGCTCACCAAAACCGTTGGTCTATGGCTACACCTTC
CASSPKPLVYGYTF
>NA|many|TRBJ1-1|15|TRBV28
TGTGCCAGTACCACGACCGGAAACCTGAACACTGAAGCTTTCTTT
CASTTTGNLNTEAFF
>TRBD2|many|TRBJ2-1|15|TRBV11-2
TGTGCCAGCAGCTTAAGGCGGGGGATTTACAATGAGCAGTTCTTC
CASSLRRGIYNEQFF
>NA|many|TRBJ2-2|12|TRBV30
TGTGCCTGGGAGGGGGGAACCGGGGAGCTGTTTTTT
CAWEGGTGELFF
>NA|many|TRBJ1-5|15|TRBV7-2
TGTGCCAGCAGCCCGAGTCCGACGGGAAATCAGCCCCAGCATTTT
CASSPSPTGNQPQHF